This entry features one T cell receptor beta chain sequence. Original analysis: For nucleated cells, counts were estimated from reference gene primer amplification. The assay was immunoSEQ multiplex PCR, and TCRdb's table has in-frame clones only and misses some. That table supplies the V and J calls and clone size; D and trimming were determined from the DNA. The repertoire holds roughly 98,000 clones, with around 92% as singletons. These data originate in a study of blood T cell repertoires in COVID-19. The germline V gene encodes CDR1 GTSNPN and CDR2 SVGIG (reference sequence). CDR3 size: 16 residues. The V gene lost 0 bases and the J gene lost 3 bases, with 14 bases spanning the gap.

The J gene is TRBJ2-2, the V gene TRBV30, with a possible D match to TRBD2 (6 bases). The sequence came from a woman in her sixties or seventies with active COVID-19. The sequencing input was peripheral blood. The CDR3 loop is CAWSVPEGLHTGELFF. DNA of the CDR3: TGTGCCTGGAGTGTACCCGAGGGACTCCACACCGGGGAGCTGTTTTTT.